A selection of T cell receptor beta chains follows, all from one sample in a study of human thymus T cells. Assay: immunoSEQ multiplex PCR; the TCRdb copy retains only in-frame clones and omits some. This table has 35,000 to 55,000 clones, about 94% appearing once. Sequenced input: blood. Source of these receptors: a boy younger than two with a congenital heart defect but otherwise immunologically healthy. Both conserved end residues are part of each CDR3. Each record gives: clone size, D gene, J gene, V gene, CDR3 protein, CDR3 DNA. The D gene is left open where the match is weak. Clone size is shown for a subset of rows, as once, few, many or a class of expanded clone.

>.|TRBD1|TRBJ1-2|TRBV28
CASSTGGVGNYGYTF
TGTGCCAGCAGCACAGGGGGCGTGGGTAACTATGGCTACACCTTC
>.|.|TRBJ1-2|TRBV30
CAWIRGTYGYTF
TGTGCCTGGATACGGGGTACCTATGGCTACACCTTC
>.|.|TRBJ2-4|TRBV28
CASSPGRRNIQYF
TGTGCCAGCAGTCCGGGACGACGAAACATTCAGTACTTC
>.|.|TRBJ1-2|TRBV5-1
CASSFDSTLFYGYTF
TGCGCCAGCAGCTTCGATTCGACTCTATTCTATGGCTACACCTTC
>.|TRBD2|TRBJ2-3|TRBV2
CASSGLAGRFGTDTQYF
TGTGCCAGCAGCGGACTAGCGGGCCGCTTCGGCACAGATACGCAGTATTTT
>once|.|TRBJ2-5|TRBV10-3
CAISEQGGAPGETQYF
TGTGCCATCAGTGAACAAGGCGGGGCCCCGGGAGAGACCCAGTACTTC
>.|.|TRBJ1-3|TRBV7-2
CASSLLGGSGNTIYF
TGTGCCAGCAGCCTTCTCGGGGGGTCTGGAAACACCATATATTTT
>.|.|TRBJ1-5|TRBV11-3
CASSLGVGSNQPQHF
TGTGCCAGCAGCTTAGGGGTAGGGAGCAATCAGCCCCAGCATTTT
>.|.|TRBJ2-7|TRBV30
CAWRGPSSYEQYF
TGTGCCTGGAGGGGTCCCAGCTCCTACGAGCAGTACTTC
>.|.|TRBJ2-3|TRBV7-2
CASSFGRGDTQYF
TGTGCCAGCAGCTTTGGACGGGGTGATACGCAGTATTTT
>.|TRBD1|TRBJ2-3|TRBV5-4
CASRPDRGRADTQYF
TGTGCCAGCAGGCCAGACAGGGGGCGCGCAGATACGCAGTATTTT
>.|TRBD1|TRBJ2-5|TRBV4-1
CASSQAETGGQETQYF
TGCGCCAGCAGCCAAGCCGAAACAGGGGGCCAAGAGACCCAGTACTTC
>.|.|TRBJ2-7|TRBV5-4
CASSLAEYEQYF
TGTGCCAGCAGCTTGGCCGAGTACGAGCAGTACTTC
>.|TRBD2|TRBJ2-3|TRBV4-2
CASSPFGAGSRTDTQYF
TGTGCCAGCAGCCCCTTTGGAGCGGGGAGCCGCACAGATACGCAGTATTTT
>.|.|TRBJ2-3|TRBV4-2
CASSQEAGPADTQYF
TGTGCCAGCAGCCAAGAGGCGGGGCCTGCGGATACGCAGTATTTT
>.|.|TRBJ1-5|TRBV6-6
CASSYKNQPQHF
TGTGCCAGCAGTTACAAAAATCAGCCCCAGCATTTT
>.|.|TRBJ1-2|TRBV4-2
CASSQDESYGYTF
TGTGCCAGCAGCCAAGACGAATCCTATGGCTACACCTTC
>.|TRBD2|TRBJ2-2|TRBV11-2
CASSLLAGTGELFF
TGTGCCAGCAGCTTACTAGCGGGCACCGGGGAGCTGTTTTTT
>.|.|TRBJ1-4|TRBV15
CATSLLTMGGEKLFF
TGTGCCACCAGCTTACTGACGATGGGGGGTGAAAAACTGTTTTTT
>.|.|TRBJ2-1|TRBV19
CASSIGGAYNEQFF
TGTGCCAGTAGTATAGGGGGGGCCTACAATGAGCAGTTCTTC
>.|.|TRBJ1-1|TRBV1
CTSSQDPSVDRGRTEAFF
TGCACCAGCAGCCAAGATCCCTCCGTGGACAGGGGGCGAACTGAAGCTTTCTTT
>.|TRBD2|TRBJ2-3|TRBV5-4
CASSFLSSGSTDTQYF
TGTGCCAGCAGCTTTCTATCTAGCGGGAGCACAGATACGCAGTATTTT
>.|.|TRBJ1-2|TRBV28
CASSLSRYYGYTF
TGTGCCAGCAGTTTATCACGATACTATGGCTACACCTTC
>.|TRBD2|TRBJ2-1|TRBV6-1
CASSEAPLAGGTGQFF
TGTGCCAGCAGTGAAGCGCCCCTAGCGGGGGGGACGGGGCAGTTCTTC
>.|TRBD1|TRBJ1-5|TRBV2
CARRAHRGTDQPQHF
TGTGCCAGACGTGCCCACAGGGGAACGGATCAGCCCCAGCATTTT
>.|TRBD1|TRBJ1-4|TRBV29-1
CSVRQGWGEKLFF
TGCAGCGTCCGACAGGGATGGGGTGAAAAACTGTTTTTT
>.|.|TRBJ1-2|TRBV4-3
CASSQDRSSFGYGYTF
TGCGCCAGCAGCCAAGATAGGAGCAGTTTTGGCTATGGCTACACCTTC
>once|.|TRBJ1-2|TRBV4-3
CASSQEPGPNYGYTF
TGCGCCAGCAGCCAAGAACCCGGTCCGAACTATGGCTACACCTTC
>few|.|TRBJ2-3|TRBV10-1
CASSPTPTDTQYF
TGCGCCAGCAGTCCGACTCCCACAGATACGCAGTATTTT
>.|.|TRBJ2-3|TRBV7-2
CATSGGAGDTQYF
TGTGCCACCTCAGGGGGGGCCGGAGATACGCAGTATTTT
>.|TRBD1|TRBJ2-7|TRBV6-1
CASTKSDRVLYEQYF
TGTGCCAGCACCAAAAGCGACAGGGTCTTGTACGAGCAGTACTTC
>.|.|TRBJ2-7|TRBV27
CASSFGRGYEQYF
TGTGCCAGCAGTTTTGGCAGGGGTTACGAGCAGTACTTC
>.|.|TRBJ2-7|TRBV7-2
CASSGRMGREQYF
TGTGCCAGCAGTGGGCGGATGGGGAGGGAGCAGTACTTC
>.|.|TRBJ1-1|TRBV5-1
CASSFSANTEAFF
TGCGCCAGCAGCTTCTCGGCGAACACTGAAGCTTTCTTT
>.|TRBD2|TRBJ2-4|TRBV7-8
CASNTPSGGTDIQYF
TGTGCCAGCAACACCCCTAGCGGGGGGACTGACATTCAGTACTTC
>.|.|TRBJ1-5|TRBV28
CASSLTGQPQHF
TGTGCCAGCTCCTTAACAGGGCAGCCCCAGCATTTT
>.|.|TRBJ1-2|TRBV7-9
CASSLAGTSGGYTF
TGTGCCAGCAGCTTAGCAGGTACCAGTGGAGGCTACACCTTC
>.|.|TRBJ2-3|TRBV7-6
CASSSSGLTQYF
TGTGCCAGCAGCTCGTCCGGACTTACGCAGTATTTT
>.|TRBD1|TRBJ2-5|TRBV4-3
CASSQTAGGRETQYF
TGCGCCAGCAGCCAAACGGCAGGGGGCCGGGAGACCCAGTACTTC
>once|TRBD1|TRBJ2-7|TRBV28
CASRPRTGLSYEQYF
TGTGCCAGCAGGCCTCGGACAGGCCTTTCCTACGAGCAGTACTTC
>.|TRBD1|TRBJ1-1|TRBV5-1
CASSSGTGRTEAFF
TGCGCCAGCAGCTCAGGGACAGGGCGGACTGAAGCTTTCTTT
>.|.|TRBJ2-5|TRBV7-9
CASSLPGLYQETQYF
TGTGCCAGCAGTTTACCGGGACTGTACCAAGAGACCCAGTACTTC
>.|.|TRBJ1-2|TRBV6-1
CASSEGRELYGYTF
TGTGCCAGCAGTGAAGGCAGGGAACTTTATGGCTACACCTTC
>.|TRBD2|TRBJ2-7|TRBV28
CASSGAGAGGGEQYF
TGTGCCAGCAGTGGGGCCGGAGCGGGGGGAGGAGAGCAGTACTTC
>.|TRBD1|TRBJ1-2|TRBV4-1
CASSHKTGGDYGYTF
TGCGCCAGCAGCCACAAGACAGGGGGCGACTATGGCTACACCTTC
>.|.|TRBJ1-1|TRBV13
CASSPSGGGETEAFF
TGTGCCAGCAGCCCCTCGGGGGGGGGCGAAACTGAAGCTTTCTTT
>.|TRBD2|TRBJ2-3|TRBV9
CASSHPQRGPSSTDTQYF
TGTGCCAGCAGCCACCCCCAGCGGGGGCCCTCTAGCACAGATACGCAGTATTTT
>once|.|TRBJ2-5|TRBV13
CASSFRGQETQYF
TGTGCCAGCAGCTTCCGGGGTCAAGAGACCCAGTACTTC